These T cell receptor beta chains were read from a single sample in a study of CD8+ T cells in alopecia areata. Measured with immunoSEQ multiplex PCR; TCRdb has only the in-frame clones, and not every one. The sample lists approximately 30,000 clones; 55% were seen once. The sequencing input was NKG2D-high CD8+ T cells sorted from blood. The origin of the receptors is a human donor with alopecia areata. CDR3s include the opening cysteine and the closing phenylalanine or tryptophan.

V: TRBV29-1; J: TRBJ1-4; CDR3: CSVEDRETSPNEKLFF
V: TRBV9; J: TRBJ2-5; CDR3: CASSVGAQETQYF
V: TRBV4-3; J: TRBJ1-1; CDR3: CASSQDTPHLGTANTEAFF
V: TRBV4-1; J: TRBJ2-7; CDR3: CASSLNDGLETYEQHF
V: TRBV28; J: TRBJ2-7; CDR3: CASSARDRDDYEQYF
V: TRBV4-1; J: TRBJ2-7; CDR3: CASSQDWQGRNEQYF
V: TRBV19; J: TRBJ2-1; CDR3: CASSMGLEQFF
V: TRBV2; J: TRBJ2-7; CDR3: CASSEGTSGSNYEQYF
V: TRBV5-1; J: TRBJ1-5; CDR3: CASSLEGGNQPQHF
V: TRBV15; J: TRBJ1-2; CDR3: CATSLDRGNYGYTF
V: TRBV7-9; J: TRBJ2-7; CDR3: CASSYRDRTQDEQYF
V: TRBV5-6; J: TRBJ1-4; CDR3: CASSLRSQGNEKLFF
V: TRBV28; J: TRBJ2-5; CDR3: CASSPDRPGETQYF
V: TRBV6-6; J: TRBJ2-7; CDR3: CASSYSADVYEQYF
V: TRBV7-9; J: TRBJ2-7; CDR3: CASSKTGHEQYF
V: TRBV7-2; J: TRBJ2-1; CDR3: CASSLARSGLSSYNEQFF
V: TRBV7-8; J: TRBJ1-2; CDR3: CASSLARQGGVYGYTF
V: TRBV6-4; J: TRBJ1-2; CDR3: CASSDSIVGDSYYGYTF
V: TRBV9; J: .; CDR3: CASSRDRASYEQYF
V: TRBV7-6; J: TRBJ2-5; CDR3: CASSSLYSGGAETQYF
V: TRBV9; J: TRBJ2-5; CDR3: CASSEWDREETQYF
V: TRBV28; J: TRBJ2-7; CDR3: CASQTRDRPYEQYF
V: TRBV23-1; J: TRBJ2-7; CDR3: CASSDRAPDEQYF
V: TRBV29-1; J: TRBJ2-5; CDR3: CSVSRTMSAGETQYF
V: TRBV7-9; J: TRBJ1-3; CDR3: CATVHGGENTIYF
V: TRBV15; J: TRBJ2-5; CDR3: CATSSLGGETQYF
V: TRBV28; J: TRBJ1-2; CDR3: CASSLPTDRGLDSNYGYTF
V: TRBV2; J: TRBJ2-1; CDR3: CASFRRSYNEQFF
V: TRBV5-1; J: TRBJ1-4; CDR3: CASSLERNAGEKLFF
V: TRBV28; J: TRBJ2-4; CDR3: CASSPAKTVKNIQYF
V: TRBV5-6; J: TRBJ1-5; CDR3: CASSWGNQPQHF
V: TRBV29-1; J: TRBJ2-1; CDR3: CSVPPGGYNEQFF
V: TRBV11-2; J: TRBJ2-7; CDR3: CASSRRASSYEQYF
V: TRBV19; J: TRBJ2-7; CDR3: CASTPAAGGTYEQYF
V: TRBV4-3; J: TRBJ1-1; CDR3: CASSQEESNTEAFF
V: TRBV7-3; J: TRBJ2-1; CDR3: CASSRQWGGRDNEQFF
V: TRBV9; J: TRBJ2-3; CDR3: CASSVAGRSTDTQYF
V: TRBV7-8; J: TRBJ1-5; CDR3: CASSPQGGNQPQHF
V: TRBV7-2; J: TRBJ2-1; CDR3: CAIETVDSSYNEQFF
V: TRBV27; J: TRBJ2-7; CDR3: CASSVGQGLYEQYF
V: TRBV7-7; J: TRBJ2-5; CDR3: CASSLGAGEETQYF
V: TRBV7-8; J: TRBJ2-1; CDR3: CASSSRGEGNEQFF